The T cell receptor (beta chain) described here comes from a study of T cells in Graves' hyperthyroidism and ophthalmopathy. Study overall: Sampling of peripheral blood happened at initial diagnosis, prior to any treatment.

The study, taken as a whole, reports: With a median lead of about 6.9 months before onset, the model predicted ophthalmopathy.

Ophthalmopathy patients all had a Clinical Activity Score of at least 3, a NOSPECS grade of at least 4 and disease under 3 months old. Clinical symptoms, serum thyroxine and TRAb, thyroid ultrasound and orbital computed tomography were used for the diagnoses. There were TCR beta CDR3 regions amplified from RNA transcripts. TCR CDR3 regions were first amplified by RT-PCR with HTBI primers. TCRdb re-derived calls from the multiplex PCR reads in MiXCR, one entry per CDR3 protein. Among roughly 280,000 distinct CDR3 sequences listed, about 15% were seen once. Ten or more counts support this clonotype. What it binds is unknown. The sequenced sample consisted of blood. This sequence originates from a woman aged 55-75 years with Graves' ophthalmopathy.

The CDR3 sequence: CASSILAGGPQDEQFF. CDR3 coding DNA: TGTGCCAGCAGCATACTAGCGGGAGGGCCTCAGGATGAGCAGTTCTTC. The chain couples TRBV7-9 to TRBJ2-1; 13 bases align to TRBD2. Germline V gene sequence: CDR1 SEHNR, CDR2 FQNEAQ (reference sequence). CDR3 size: 16 residues. Trimming removed 5 bases from V and 8 bases from J; junction bases left unmatched: 9.